The TCR beta chain under discussion was sequenced for a study of shared clonotypes between healthy human individuals. Per germline, CDR1 SGHTA and CDR2 FQGNSA. Trimming removed 5 bases from V and 5 bases from J; junction bases left unmatched: 13. There are 16 residues in the CDR3. Method: immunoSEQ multiplex PCR; TCRdb's copy keeps in-frame clones and lacks some. The sample gives about 2 million clones, approximately 94% of which show up once; less than 1.5% is in the top ten. CD45RO-negative, CCR7-positively selected cells formed the naive CD8 fraction, excluding terminally differentiated effector memory CD45RA+ cells.

This chain uses TRBV7-2 with TRBJ2-5, with 8 bases fitting TRBD2. The clonotype originates from a man younger than 35 in good health. Sequencing was carried out using naive CD8+ T cells sorted from blood. The CDR3 reads CASSPRVGTSKETQYF. The CDR3 DNA reads as TGTGCCAGCAGCCCGAGGGTCGGGACTAGTAAGGAGACCCAGTACTTC.